This T cell receptor beta chain was sequenced during a study of response to subunit inactivated influenza vaccine. From the RT-PCR reads, TCRdb called clonotypes with MiXCR, one entry per CDR3 protein. The sample holds some 550,000 distinct CDR3 sequences, roughly 25% seen once. This CDR3 region has 14 residues. Trimming took off 3 bases at V and 3 bases at J, with 9 bases between the two ends. Separately, the same data were catalogued under a study of T cells expressing NK-cell markers. From that study: TCR beta cDNA was generated via 5'RACE template switching incorporating UMIs. Source material for TCR beta repertoires consisted of sorted CD3+CD56+NKG2C+, CD3+CD56+NKG2C- and CD3+CD56-NKG2C+ T cells. Within several experiments, an anti-gamma-delta TCR antibody kept the sorting limited to alpha-beta TCR T cells.

The chain couples TRBV12-3 or TRBV12-4 to TRBJ1-5; D remains ambiguous. The clonotype originates from a man aged 45-65 years who received an inactivated influenza vaccine. The sequencing here drew on CD4+ T cells sorted from PBMCs, taken approximately 13 days after vaccination. This CDR3 is CASSLSSINQPQHF. The CDR3 DNA sequence: TGTGCCAGCAGTTTGTCCAGTATCAATCAGCCCCAGCATTTT.